The rows below give T cell receptor beta chains drawn from one sample of a study of cytotoxic CD8 clonotypes in ibrutinib-treated CLL. This table comes from immunoSEQ multiplex PCR, and its TCRdb copy is limited to in-frame clones, with some not included. The data show roughly 110,000 clones, about 50% seen once. Specimen: PBMCs, collected after 24 months of ibrutinib treatment. The receptors here all came from a human donor with chronic lymphocytic leukemia. Each CDR3 is given with its conserved first and last residue. The D gene is left open where the match is weak. Not every row has a clone size; where given, it reads once, few, many or a size class.

TRBJ1-2 | . | TRBV10-2 | few | CASSTDRSYGYTF | TGCGCCAGCAGTACGGACAGAAGTTATGGCTACACCTTC
TRBJ2-3 | TRBD2 | TRBV5-1 | . | CASSAQPGLAGGDTQYF | TGCGCCAGCAGCGCTCAACCGGGACTAGCGGGGGGAGATACGCAGTATTTT
TRBJ1-5 | TRBD1 | TRBV6-1 | few | CASSDSRTGDQPQHF | TGTGCCAGCAGTGATTCGAGGACAGGGGATCAGCCCCAGCATTTT
TRBJ1-3 | TRBD1 | TRBV18 | . | CASIQGNGNTIYF | TGTGCCAGCATACAGGGGAATGGAAACACCATATATTTT
TRBJ2-2 | . | TRBV2 | . | CASTYRSDTGELFF | TGTGCCAGCACTTACAGGTCAGACACCGGGGAGCTGTTTTTT
TRBJ2-5 | . | TRBV7-7 | . | CASSPGTAGSETQYF | TGTGCCAGCAGTCCTGGGACTGCAGGGAGCGAGACCCAGTACTTC
TRBJ2-3 | TRBD1 | TRBV5-4 | once | CASSGDRGPLGTDTQYF | TGTGCCAGCAGCGGGGACAGGGGGCCATTGGGCACAGATACGCAGTATTTT
TRBJ2-1 | . | TRBV15 | . | CATSRGEGSYNEQFF | TGTGCCACCAGCAGAGGAGAAGGCTCCTACAATGAGCAGTTCTTC
TRBJ2-5 | . | TRBV18 | . | CASSQGMLETQYF | TGTGCCAGCTCACAGGGGATGCTGGAGACCCAGTACTTC
TRBJ2-1 | . | TRBV6-5 | . | CASSRSGRNEQFF | TGTGCCAGCAGTCGGTCGGGGAGGAATGAGCAGTTCTTC
TRBJ2-1 | . | TRBV7-8 | . | CASSSTSSSYNEQFF | TGTGCCAGCAGCTCTACTTCAAGCTCCTACAATGAGCAGTTCTTC
TRBJ2-7 | . | TRBV7-2 | . | CASSLSYVEQYF | TGTGCCAGCAGCTTAAGCTATGTCGAGCAGTACTTC
TRBJ2-3 | TRBD2 | TRBV27 | . | CASSLLPPSGGAQASSTDTQYF | TGTGCCAGCAGTTTATTACCCCCTAGCGGGGGGGCTCAAGCCTCTAGCACAGATACGCAGTATTTT
TRBJ1-1 | . | TRBV27 | . | CASSPKQGLGGTEAFF | TGTGCCAGCAGTCCGAAACAGGGTTTGGGGGGCACTGAAGCTTTCTTT
TRBJ2-2 | . | TRBV5-1 | few | CASSLWDGELFF | TGCGCCAGCAGCTTGTGGGACGGGGAGCTGTTTTTT
TRBJ2-7 | . | TRBV2 | . | CASSESGYEQYF | TGTGCCAGCAGTGAATCAGGCTACGAGCAGTACTTC
TRBJ2-7 | TRBD1 | TRBV5-1 | . | CASSFGQGRGEQYF | TGCGCCAGCAGCTTCGGACAGGGGAGGGGCGAGCAGTACTTC
TRBJ1-4 | TRBD1 | TRBV19 | few | CASSPRDRAEEKLFF | TGTGCCAGTAGTCCCCGCGACAGGGCGGAAGAAAAACTGTTTTTT
TRBJ2-7 | TRBD2 | TRBV30 | . | CAWSRGLAGGREQYF | TGTGCCTGGAGTCGCGGACTAGCGGGGGGACGAGAGCAGTACTTC
TRBJ2-3 | . | TRBV30 | few | CAWSKSSDTQYF | TGTGCCTGGAGTAAGTCCTCCGATACGCAGTATTTT
TRBJ2-7 | TRBD1 | TRBV19 | . | CASSSLRDRGHEQYF | TGTGCCAGTAGTAGCCTCCGGGACAGGGGGCACGAGCAGTACTTC
TRBJ2-3 | . | TRBV30 | . | CAWKRAFPGGDTQYF | TGTGCCTGGAAGCGGGCTTTCCCTGGGGGAGATACGCAGTATTTT
TRBJ2-7 | . | TRBV6-5 | few | CASSYQDITSYEQYF | TGTGCCAGCAGTTACCAAGACATTACCTCCTACGAGCAGTACTTC
TRBJ2-1 | . | TRBV30 | . | CAWSQQRGIDEQFF | TGTGCCTGGAGTCAACAACGGGGAATAGATGAGCAGTTCTTC
TRBJ1-3 | . | TRBV5-1 | . | CASSSTGTGRSGNTIYF | TGCGCCAGCAGCTCCACCGGGACCGGGAGATCTGGAAACACCATATATTTT
TRBJ1-1 | . | TRBV7-6 | . | CASSPGEADTEAFF | TGTGCCAGCAGTCCGGGTGAGGCGGACACTGAAGCTTTCTTT
TRBJ2-1 | . | TRBV19 | . | CASSIDRTRNEQFF | TGTGCCAGTAGTATAGATCGGACACGGAATGAGCAGTTCTTC
TRBJ2-1 | . | TRBV5-1 | . | CASSLSSGSYNEQFF | TGCGCCAGCAGCTTGTCTTCGGGCTCCTACAATGAGCAGTTCTTC
TRBJ2-5 | . | TRBV9 | once | CASSVGANQETQYF | TGTGCCAGCAGCGTAGGCGCTAACCAAGAGACCCAGTACTTC
TRBJ1-3 | . | TRBV7-2 | . | CASSLQGWGNTIYF | TGTGCCAGCAGCTTACAGGGATGGGGAAACACCATATATTTT
TRBJ2-3 | . | TRBV4-1 | . | CASSQGETGRADTQYF | TGCGCCAGCAGCCAAGGGGAAACAGGTCGGGCAGATACGCAGTATTTT
TRBJ1-2 | . | TRBV25-1 | . | CASKELGMGYTF | TGTGCCAGCAAAGAGCTAGGGATGGGCTACACCTTC
TRBJ1-5 | . | TRBV29-1 | . | CSVQGLNQPQHF | TGCAGCGTACAGGGCCTAAATCAGCCCCAGCATTTT
TRBJ1-2 | TRBD1 | TRBV6-5 | . | CASLKDRNSYGYTF | TGTGCCAGCTTAAAGGACAGGAACTCCTATGGCTACACCTTC
TRBJ1-6 | . | TRBV30 | . | CAWGVKDRDNSPLHF | TGTGCCTGGGGGGTTAAAGACAGAGATAATTCACCCCTCCACTTT
TRBJ2-1 | TRBD2 | TRBV29-1 | . | CSALAGTYNEQFF | TGCAGCGCACTAGCGGGAACCTACAATGAGCAGTTCTTC
TRBJ2-2 | . | TRBV30 | . | CAWRRLAWNTGELFF | TGTGCCTGGAGGCGGCTAGCGTGGAACACCGGGGAGCTGTTTTTT